The clone carrying this T cell receptor beta chain was counted a few times. What it binds is unknown. Germline V CDR1 and CDR2: LGHNA, YNFKEQ. The CDR3 contains 17 residues. V lost 2 bases, J lost 4 bases, and 7 bases stayed unmatched. The data are from a study of read filtering for tumor transcriptome and immune sequencing. Study summary: Revised staging placed about 8 patients in R-ISS I, around 15 in II, over 5 in III.

General study points: Sorted CD138-negative bone marrow cells were not purified T cells. Single-read clonotypes: about 82% of IR-seq clonotypes (around 3.5% of reads), almost 75% of RNA-seq clonotypes (44.6% of reads).

From about 400 ng of RNA, a library with molecular barcoded alpha/delta and beta/gamma adaptors was made. Each CDR3 protein is one row after TCRdb ran MiXCR on the reads. The sample includes about 38,000 distinct CDR3 sequences, approximately 14% of them seen just once. The J gene is TRBJ2-5, the V gene TRBV4-2, with 13 bases identical to TRBD2. The sequencing sample was made of a population of CD138-negative cells sorted from bone marrow. The TCR was taken from a donor at least 40 years old with multiple myeloma. The CDR3 DNA reads TGTGCCAGCAGCCAACACCCGGGACTAGCGGGGCCAGAGACCCAGTACTTC. Its translation is CASSQHPGLAGPETQYF.